This T cell receptor beta chain emerged from a study of cytomegalovirus exposure and HLA in healthy donors. The study, taken as a whole, reports: TCR beta V segments were, for the most part, productive about 87% or about 30% of the time in an earlier analysis. Later on, analysis showed that most CMV-associated TCR beta chains appeared to be HLA-restricted. Common viral pathogens were later found to be apparently linked to several of the most significant clusters.

Samples came from healthy bone marrow donors. J lost 4 bases, V lost 10 bases, and 12 bases had no gene match. The CDR3 length is 14 residues. From germline, CDR1 is MNHEY and CDR2 SMNVEV (reference sequence). The PCR had 60 Vbeta and 13 Jbeta primers. Assay: immunoSEQ multiplex PCR; the TCRdb copy retains only in-frame clones and omits some. Counted here are about 160,000 clones, around three quarters occurring once; the ten biggest clones make up about 13%. A note on this clone: Its matching antigen is unknown.

J is TRBJ2-7 and V is TRBV27; 8 nucleotides agree with TRBD1. The sample taken for sequencing was PBMCs. This TCR derives from a man in his forties or fifties in good health and CMV-seropositive. CDR3 region: CATGRDRRGYEQYF. DNA of the CDR3: TGTGCCACCGGACGGGACAGGCGGGGATACGAGCAGTACTTC.